A selection of T cell receptor beta chains follows, all from one sample in a study of human T cells and chemical hapten exposure. MiXCR was run by TCRdb on the RACE reads, yielding one entry per CDR3 protein. The table has tens of thousands of distinct CDR3 sequences, around 5.5% seen once. Source material: whole blood. The receptors were sampled from a human donor in good health. Some clones in this sample may be carry-over from other donors' samples. The CDR3 runs from the conserved cysteine through the conserved F or W. Rows may omit the clone size; those that give it use once, few, many or a size class.

>few|TRBV24-1
CATSDRGDNEQFF
>many|TRBV7-7
CASSLAENQPQHF
>many|TRBV29-1
CSAKQGTTTVDTEAFF
>many|TRBV5-1
CASSNPSSTDTQYF
>many|TRBV2
CASRPNRLAADTQYF
>many|TRBV6-5
CASSSGGRSPLHF
>many|TRBV5-8
CASSLAGDSFYEQYF
>.|TRBV12-3/TRBV12-4
CASSSGDYGYTF
>.|TRBV6-2/TRBV6-3
CASSSYDTEAFF
>many|TRBV5-1
CASSFVGVTEAFF
>many|TRBV7-6
CASSLGTDSNQPQHF
>many|TRBV5-1
CASSFEGGYGYTF
>many|TRBV29-1
CSVRLAGVSTGELFF
>many|TRBV4-3
CASSHGTDHRELFF
>many|TRBV5-1
CASSYQTATYEQYF
>.|TRBV6-5
CASSYDGGYGYTF
>many|TRBV6-2/TRBV6-3
CASSYSGTSGFYEQYF
>many|TRBV6-1
CASSEGVTGGYEQYF
>.|TRBV11-2
CASSLGRGRLGANVLTF